This T cell receptor (beta chain) was recorded in a study of T cell responses to AZD1222 COVID-19 vaccine. Germline values: CDR1 SGHNT, CDR2 YYREEE (reference sequence). The CDR3 loop spans 13 amino acids. V was trimmed by 4 bases and J by 4 bases, leaving 12 bases between them. Repertoires were generated with immunoSEQ multiplex PCR, while TCRdb's copy carries only in-frame clones and drops some. The table includes over 200,000 clones, less than 95% detected once. This clonotype was sampled from an adult who received the MenACWY meningococcal vaccine as a control. Here the sequenced sample was peripheral blood, taken 28 days after the second dose of the MenACWY control vaccine. This sequence joins TRBV5-4 and TRBJ2-7, with D tentatively TRBD2 (5 bases). CDR3 nucleotides: TGTGCCAGCAGCCAGGACTTTAGGTACGAGCAGTACTTC. As protein: CASSQDFRYEQYF.